Below, 5 T cell receptor beta chains from the same sample are listed, as sequenced in a study of cytomegalovirus exposure and HLA in healthy donors (dated by TCRdb to between 2016 and 2019). Library method: the immunoSEQ multiplex PCR assay. A mixture of 60 forward primers for TCR Vbeta segments and 13 reverse primers for TCR Jbeta segments was used in the multiplex PCR. This is the immuneACCESS table as TCRdb keeps it, with only in-frame sequences that have V and J called. A part of the clones is gone; compared with another copy, unresolved V genes explain less than half, and the rest is unexplained. Here the sample has a few hundred thousand clones; 60% to 80% occur a single time. The ten largest make up roughly 1.9% of the sample. Sequencing used PBMCs. These receptors were taken from a man younger than 30 in good health and CMV-seronegative.

The rearrangement joins TRBV6-6 to TRBJ2-3; weak D call: TRBD1 (5 bases). V lost 2 bases and J lost 3, with 12 bases in between. This CDR3 spans 15 amino acids. Germline V gene data show CDR1 as MNHNY and CDR2 as SVGAGI (reference sequence). The CDR3 DNA is TGTGCCAGCAGTTACGTAGACAGACCAACAGATACGCAGTATTTT. Its translation is CASSYVDRPTDTQYF.

This clone was seen only a few times. Here the CDR3 reads CASSFGGAETQYF. CDR3 in DNA: TGCGCCAGCAGCTTTGGGGGCGCAGAGACCCAGTACTTC. The rearrangement uses TRBV5-1 and TRBJ2-5; a possible D gene is TRBD1 (6 bases). The germline gives CDR1 SGHRS, CDR2 YFSETQ. The CDR3 runs 13 residues. V gave up 2 bases and J gave up 4 bases, with 9 bases separating them. Drawing the rest from reference TRBV5-1 and TRBJ2-5, the complete variable domain is KAGVTQTPRYLIKTRGQQVTLSCSPISGHRSVSWYQQTPGQGLQFLFEYFSETQRNKGNFPGRFSGRQFSNSRSEMNVSTLELGDSALYLCASSFGGAETQYFGPGTRLLVL.

This clone was picked up a small number of times. The chain links TRBV19 to TRBJ2-5, with TRBD2 identical over 11 bases. V shed 6 bases and J 1 base; nucleotides not matched to a gene: 4. The CDR3 covers 15 residues. The germline V gene has CDR1 LNHDA and CDR2 SQIVND (reference sequence). DNA of the CDR3: TGTGCCAGTAGCGGGCTAGCGGGGGGCCAAGAGACCCAGTACTTC. Its protein product is CASSGLAGGQETQYF.

The J gene is TRBJ1-3, the V gene TRBV29-1; 7 nucleotides align to TRBD1. J was trimmed by 0 bases and V by 7 bases; bases with no gene match: 3. CDR1 and CDR2 from the germline V gene are SQVTM and ANQGSEA. The CDR3 is 13 residues long. The CDR3 reads CSAQGGSGNTIYF. In DNA, the CDR3 is TGCAGCGCTCAGGGGGGCTCTGGAAACACCATATATTTT.

This clone was counted only a few times. With a far larger clone one base away, a read error is the likely cause. This chain links TRBV4-2 with TRBJ2-1, with D hard to call. CDR3 length: 15 residues. V lost 0 bases, J lost 9 bases, and 15 bases lay in between. Germline V lookup: CDR1 LGHNA, CDR2 YNFKEQ. CDR3 in DNA: TGTGCCAGCAGCCAAGATGCGCGATTCGGTAGTGAGCAGTTCTTC. This translates into CASSQDARFGSEQFF.